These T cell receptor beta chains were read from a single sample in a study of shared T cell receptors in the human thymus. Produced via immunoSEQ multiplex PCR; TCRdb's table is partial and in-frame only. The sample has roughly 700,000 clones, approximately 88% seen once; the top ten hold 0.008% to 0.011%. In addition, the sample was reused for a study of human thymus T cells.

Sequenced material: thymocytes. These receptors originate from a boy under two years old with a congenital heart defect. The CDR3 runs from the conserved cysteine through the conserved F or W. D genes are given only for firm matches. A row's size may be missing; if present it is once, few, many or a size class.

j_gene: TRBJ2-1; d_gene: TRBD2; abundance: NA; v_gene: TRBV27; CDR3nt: TGTGCCAGCAGTATGGGACTAGCGGGAGTTGGCACGGAGCAGTTCTTC; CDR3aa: CASSMGLAGVGTEQFF
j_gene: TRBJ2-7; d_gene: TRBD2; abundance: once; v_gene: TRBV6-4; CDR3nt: TGTGCCAGCAGTACCCGACTAGCGGAGGTCCCGACCTACGAGCAGTACTTC; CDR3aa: CASSTRLAEVPTYEQYF
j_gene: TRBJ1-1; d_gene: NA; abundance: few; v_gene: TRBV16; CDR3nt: TGTGCCAGCAGCACCCGGGGAGGGGTGCACACTGAAGCTTTCTTT; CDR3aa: CASSTRGGVHTEAFF
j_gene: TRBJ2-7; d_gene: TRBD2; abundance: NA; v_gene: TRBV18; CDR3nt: TGTGCCAGCTCACCACCCGGGGTAGCGGGATTATACGAGCAGTACTTC; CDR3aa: CASSPPGVAGLYEQYF
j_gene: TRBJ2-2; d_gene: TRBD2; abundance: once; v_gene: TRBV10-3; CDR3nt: TGTGCCATCAGAGCTCCTCGGACTAGCGGGAGAGGAAGCGGGGAGCTGTTTTTT; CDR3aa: CAIRAPRTSGRGSGELFF
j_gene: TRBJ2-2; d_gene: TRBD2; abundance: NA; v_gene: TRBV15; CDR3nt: TGTGCCACCAGCAGAGATGTGGGACTAGTTCGGTCCGGGGAGCTGTTTTTT; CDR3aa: CATSRDVGLVRSGELFF
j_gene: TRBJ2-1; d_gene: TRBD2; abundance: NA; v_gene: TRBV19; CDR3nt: TGTGCCAGTAGTATAGATTCGGGAGGAACTACTAACAATGAGCAGTTCTTC; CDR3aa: CASSIDSGGTTNNEQFF
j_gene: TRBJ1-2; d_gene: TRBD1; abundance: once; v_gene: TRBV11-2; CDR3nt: TGTGCCAGCAGCCTAAGACAGGGGGCGCGATCGGACTATGGCTACACCTTC; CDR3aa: CASSLRQGARSDYGYTF
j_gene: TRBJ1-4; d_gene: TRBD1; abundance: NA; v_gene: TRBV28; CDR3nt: TGTGCCAGCAGTTTACCCAGGACAGGGGCAACTAATGAAAAACTGTTTTTT; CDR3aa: CASSLPRTGATNEKLFF
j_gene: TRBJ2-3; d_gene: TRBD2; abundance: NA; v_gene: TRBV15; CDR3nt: TGTGCCACCAGCCCCCAGGGCCTGGCGGGAGATTGTACGCAGTATTTT; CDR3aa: CATSPQGLAGDCTQYF
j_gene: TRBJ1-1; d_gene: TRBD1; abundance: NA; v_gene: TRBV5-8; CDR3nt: TGTGCCAGCAGTCCCGACAGGGAATGGACTGAAGCTTTCTTT; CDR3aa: CASSPDREWTEAFF
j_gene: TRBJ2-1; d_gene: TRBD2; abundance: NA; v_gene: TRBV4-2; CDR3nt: TGTGCCAGCAGCCTAACTCCGAGGACTAGCAATGAGCAGTTCTTC; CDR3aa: CASSLTPRTSNEQFF
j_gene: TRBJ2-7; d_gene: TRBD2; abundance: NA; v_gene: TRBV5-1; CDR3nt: TGCGCCAGCAGCCCGAACGAGCTCGCGGGAGACTACGAGCAGTACTTC; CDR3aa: CASSPNELAGDYEQYF
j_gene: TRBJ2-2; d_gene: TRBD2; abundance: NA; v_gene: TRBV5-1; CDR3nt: TGCGCCAGCAGCCCCGGGACTAGCGGGAGGAACACCGGGGAGCTGTTTTTT; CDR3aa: CASSPGTSGRNTGELFF
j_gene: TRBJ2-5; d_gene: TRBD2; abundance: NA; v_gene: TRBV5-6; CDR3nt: TGTGCCAGCAGCCGATACCTAGGGACTAGCGGGAGGGTAATAGAGACCCAGTACTTC; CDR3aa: CASSRYLGTSGRVIETQYF
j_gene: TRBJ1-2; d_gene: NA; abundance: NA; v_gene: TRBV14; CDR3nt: TGTGCCAGCAGCCACAGGCCCAACTATGGCTACACCTTC; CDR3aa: CASSHRPNYGYTF
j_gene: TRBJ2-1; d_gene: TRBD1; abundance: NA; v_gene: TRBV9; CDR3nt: TGTGCCAGCAGCCCCCGACAGGGCACGTTGAGTTTAACCAATGAGCAGTTCTTC; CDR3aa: CASSPRQGTLSLTNEQFF
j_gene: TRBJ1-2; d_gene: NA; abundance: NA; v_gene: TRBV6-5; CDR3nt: TGTGCCAGCAGTTACTCGGGGGCAGGGAACTATGGCTACACCTTC; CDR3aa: CASSYSGAGNYGYTF
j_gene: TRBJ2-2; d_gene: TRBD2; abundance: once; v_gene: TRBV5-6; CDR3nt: TGTGCCAGCAGCTTGGGGACTAGCACCGGGGAGCTGTTTTTT; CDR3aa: CASSLGTSTGELFF
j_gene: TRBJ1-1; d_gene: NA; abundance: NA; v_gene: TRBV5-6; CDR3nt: TGTGCCAGCAGCCGACTCGGCACTGAAGCTTTCTTT; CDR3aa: CASSRLGTEAFF
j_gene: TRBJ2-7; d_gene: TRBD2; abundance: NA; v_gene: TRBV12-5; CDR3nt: TGTGCTAGTGGTTTGGAAACTAGCGGGAGGATCCACGAGCAGTACTTC; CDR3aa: CASGLETSGRIHEQYF
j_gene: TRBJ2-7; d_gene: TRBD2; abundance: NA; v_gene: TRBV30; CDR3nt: TGTGCCTGGACCCATAGCGGGAGGGCACACGAGCAGTACTTC; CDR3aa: CAWTHSGRAHEQYF
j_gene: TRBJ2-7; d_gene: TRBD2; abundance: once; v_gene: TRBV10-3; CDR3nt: TGTGCCATCAGGAGCGGGAACCTCTACGAGCAGTACTTC; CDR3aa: CAIRSGNLYEQYF
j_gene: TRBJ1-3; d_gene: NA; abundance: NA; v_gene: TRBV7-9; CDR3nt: TGTGCCAGCAGCTTAGGGTACCAGAGACTCTCTGGAAACACCATATATTTT; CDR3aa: CASSLGYQRLSGNTIYF
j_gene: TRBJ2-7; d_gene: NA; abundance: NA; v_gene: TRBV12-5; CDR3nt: TGTGCTAGTGGGGACTACCATCTCTCCTACGAGCAGTACTTC; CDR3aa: CASGDYHLSYEQYF
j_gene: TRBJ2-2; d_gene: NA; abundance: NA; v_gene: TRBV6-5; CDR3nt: TGTGCCAGCAGTTACGAGAGGAGTCCCCACACCGGGGAGCTGTTTTTT; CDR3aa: CASSYERSPHTGELFF
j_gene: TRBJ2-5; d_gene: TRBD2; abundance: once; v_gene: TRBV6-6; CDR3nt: TGTGCCAGCACCCCACAGGCCTACGCGGGGGGGACCCAGTACTTC; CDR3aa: CASTPQAYAGGTQYF
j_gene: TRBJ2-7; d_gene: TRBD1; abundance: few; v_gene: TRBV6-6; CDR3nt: TGTGCCAGCAGACAGGGGCGACAGGGGGCCAACGAGCAGTACTTC; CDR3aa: CASRQGRQGANEQYF
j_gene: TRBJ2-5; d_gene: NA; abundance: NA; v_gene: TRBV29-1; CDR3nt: TGCAGCGTTGATGGCCCCACGGACAGCCAAGAGACCCAGTACTTC; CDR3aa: CSVDGPTDSQETQYF
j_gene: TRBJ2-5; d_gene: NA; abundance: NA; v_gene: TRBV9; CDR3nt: TGTGCCAGCATCTACCCTCCGATCCCATCTAGGAAGGAGACCCAGTACTTC; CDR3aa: CASIYPPIPSRKETQYF
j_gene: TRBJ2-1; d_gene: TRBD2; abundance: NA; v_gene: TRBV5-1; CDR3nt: TGCGCCAGCAGCTTTTTTGGGACTAGCCCCTACAATGAGCAGTTCTTC; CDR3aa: CASSFFGTSPYNEQFF
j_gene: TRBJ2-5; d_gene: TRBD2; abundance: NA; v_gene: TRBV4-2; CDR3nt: TGTGCCAGCAGCCAAGGAGGGGCGGGAGGATGTGGGGTCCAAGAGACCCAGTACTTC; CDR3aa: CASSQGGAGGCGVQETQYF
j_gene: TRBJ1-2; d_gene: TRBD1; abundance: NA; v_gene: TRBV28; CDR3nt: TGTGCCAGCAGTTTTGACAGGGTGCACTATGGCTACACCTTC; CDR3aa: CASSFDRVHYGYTF
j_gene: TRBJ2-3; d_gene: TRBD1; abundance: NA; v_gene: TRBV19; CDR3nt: TGTGCCAGCCGGAACAGGGGTCGGGCAGATACGCAGTATTTT; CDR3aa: CASRNRGRADTQYF
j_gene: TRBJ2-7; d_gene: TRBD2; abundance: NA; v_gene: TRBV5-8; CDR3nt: TGTGCCAGCAGCTTGGAGACGGGACTAGCGGGAGGCACGAATAACTACGAGCAGTACTTC; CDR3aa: CASSLETGLAGGTNNYEQYF
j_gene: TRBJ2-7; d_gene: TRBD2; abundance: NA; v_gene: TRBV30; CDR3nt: TGTGCCTGGACCCCTTTAGCGGGAGGTGACTACGAGCAGTACTTC; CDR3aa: CAWTPLAGGDYEQYF
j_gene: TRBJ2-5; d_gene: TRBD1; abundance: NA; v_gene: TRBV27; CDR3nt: TGTGCCAGCAGTTTACGCAGGGGGCATCAAGAGACCCAGTACTTC; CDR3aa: CASSLRRGHQETQYF
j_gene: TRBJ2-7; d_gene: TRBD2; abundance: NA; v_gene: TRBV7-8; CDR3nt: TGTGCCAGTCGGGGGACTAGCGGTTCCTACGAGCAGTACTTC; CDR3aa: CASRGTSGSYEQYF
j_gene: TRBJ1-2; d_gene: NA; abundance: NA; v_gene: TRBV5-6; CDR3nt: TGTGCCAGCAGCGGTGCAGGGGCCGGATATGGCTACACCTTC; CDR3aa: CASSGAGAGYGYTF
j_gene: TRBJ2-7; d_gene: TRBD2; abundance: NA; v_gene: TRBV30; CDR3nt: TGTGCCTGGAGTGTACACCGGGAGGGCCCTCATCAGCAGTACTTC; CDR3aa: CAWSVHREGPHQQYF
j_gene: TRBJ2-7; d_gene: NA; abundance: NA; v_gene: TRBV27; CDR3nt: TGTGCCAGCAGTACGCTCCGGACATGGGAGCAGTACTTC; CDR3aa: CASSTLRTWEQYF
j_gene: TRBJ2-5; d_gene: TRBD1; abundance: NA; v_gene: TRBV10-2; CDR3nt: TGCGCCAGCAGTGAGTACAGGGGAACGGAGGAGACCCAGTACTTC; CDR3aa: CASSEYRGTEETQYF
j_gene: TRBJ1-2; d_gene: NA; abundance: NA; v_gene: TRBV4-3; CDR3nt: TGCGCCAGCAGCCAAGACGGACTACCTAACTATGGCTACACCTTC; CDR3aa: CASSQDGLPNYGYTF
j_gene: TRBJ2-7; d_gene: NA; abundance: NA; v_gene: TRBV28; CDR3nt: TGTGCCAGCAGCCCCGGATACAGGGTCGAGCAGTACTTC; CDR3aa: CASSPGYRVEQYF
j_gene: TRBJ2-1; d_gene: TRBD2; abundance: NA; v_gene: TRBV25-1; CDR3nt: TGTGCCAGCAGTGCACTAGCGCCGAATGAGCAGTTCTTC; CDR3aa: CASSALAPNEQFF
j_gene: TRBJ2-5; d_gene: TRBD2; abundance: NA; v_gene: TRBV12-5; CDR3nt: TGTGCTAGTGGTTTAACCCCAGGACTAGCGCAAGAGACCCAGTACTTC; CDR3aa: CASGLTPGLAQETQYF
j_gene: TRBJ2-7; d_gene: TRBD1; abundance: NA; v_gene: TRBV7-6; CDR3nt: TGTGCCAGCAGCTTCAGACAGGGGGGATTCGAGCAGTACTTC; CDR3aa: CASSFRQGGFEQYF
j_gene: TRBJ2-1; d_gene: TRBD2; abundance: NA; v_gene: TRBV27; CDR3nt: TGTGCCAGCACCGTAGTAGGCCCCTCGGGTAGCGGGAGCTCCTACAATGAGCAGTTCTTC; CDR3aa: CASTVVGPSGSGSSYNEQFF
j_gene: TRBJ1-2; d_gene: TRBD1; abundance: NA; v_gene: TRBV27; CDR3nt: TGTGCCAGCAGTCCGCGGACAGGGGGCAGTAACTATGGCTACACCTTC; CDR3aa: CASSPRTGGSNYGYTF
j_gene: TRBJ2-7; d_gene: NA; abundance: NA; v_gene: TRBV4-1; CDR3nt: TGCGCCAGCAGCCAAGTGCGGCAGGGGACCTACGAGCAGTACTTC; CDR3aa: CASSQVRQGTYEQYF
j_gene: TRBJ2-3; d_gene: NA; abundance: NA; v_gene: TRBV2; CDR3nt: TGTGCCAGCCCGGAAGCCCCGCTAGCCCCGAACGGCACAGATACGCAGTATTTT; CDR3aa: CASPEAPLAPNGTDTQYF
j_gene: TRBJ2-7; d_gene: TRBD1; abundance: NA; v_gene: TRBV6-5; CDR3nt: TGTGCCAGCAGTTACTGTCAGGGGGTCTCCTACGAGCAGTACTTC; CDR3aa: CASSYCQGVSYEQYF